The TCR beta chain described here comes from a study of IL-17A CD8 T cells in psoriatic arthritis synovium. General notes on the study: The goal of the study was to define the phenotype, molecular profile and function of synovial IL-17A+CD8+ T cells in psoriatic arthritis pathogenesis.

The paper's findings and limits, for the study overall: Because no psoriatic arthritis synovial tissue samples were available, cells were taken from synovial fluid instead of synovial tissue. Morisita overlap indices above 0.8 were seen in a couple of patients because many Tc17 clones were shared with the synovial Tc1 population. Only a few patients were covered by TCR sequencing, and this limited sample size was acknowledged by the authors. Synovial Tc17 cells in psoriatic arthritis were shown by TCRbeta sequencing to be polyclonal (median clonality about 0.08). Although over 4.5% of the repertoire was occupied by some individual clones, most synovial CD8+ subsets remained polyclonal.

After DNA extraction (Qiagen), TCRbeta V-D-J rearrangements underwent bias-controlled amplification and then high-throughput sequencing (immunoSEQ; Adaptive Biotech). Per the original workflow: Productive sequences were analyzed at sequence level using the immunoSEQ Analyzer platform. Clonality was calculated as 1 minus Pielou's evenness, so values run from 0 (highly polyclonal) up to 1 (monoclonal). Repertoire overlap between subsets was quantified with the Morisita index, from 0 (no similarity) to 1 (complete similarity). TCRdb provides this immuneACCESS table in a form limited to in-frame rearrangements. Some clones are lacking; in checked studies, under half of them reflect an unresolved V gene, and why the rest are absent is not known. The D gene and trimming were derived from the DNA, and the V and J assignments and clone size from that table. Recorded for this sample are 1,500 to 2,500 clones; 70% of them occurred a single time. The ten largest make up approximately 13% of the sample.

Note on this clone: It has no known antigen specificity. Base-call qualities are not available, and no considerably larger clone is one nucleotide away.

CD3+ T cells isolated by magnetic separation were stimulated with PMA and ionomycin for more than 1.4 hours and then labeled using IL-17A and IFNgamma cytokine secretion assays. Synovial fluid effusions were drawn by aspiration from the actively inflamed joints of psoriatic arthritis patients. For each patient, synovial fluid served as the source from which three memory CD8+ T cell populations were isolated by sorting: Tc1 cells (IL-17A-IFNgamma+), Tc17 cells (IL-17A+) and the bulk memory fraction, allowing their TCR repertoires to be compared. Psoriatic arthritis patients met the Classification of Psoriatic Arthritis Study Group (CASPAR) criteria. After counterstaining with viability dye plus anti-CD3, CD8, CD14 and CD4 antibodies, the cytokine-secreting cells were sorted on a BD FACSAria. Three patients with psoriatic arthritis provided sorted synovial fluid CD8+ T cell subsets that underwent TCRbeta sequencing. Before use, synovial fluid mononuclear cells were separated with Lymphoprep and cryopreserved in liquid nitrogen. Cryopreservation medium contained about 50% fetal calf serum and 10% dimethyl sulfoxide.

This receptor was obtained from a human donor with psoriatic arthritis. Sequencing was carried out using IL-17A+ (IFN-gamma+/-) memory CD8+ T cells from synovial fluid. This specimen's cell subset or site label, per the study, means: IL-17A+IFNgamma+/- memory CD8+ (Tc17) cells.

The nucleotides read TGTGCCAGCATCTCACTTACAGGACCTTACACTGAAGCTTTCTTT. This translates into CASISLTGPYTEAFF. The chain is encoded by TRBV7-9 joined to TRBJ1-1, and possibly TRBD1, on 5 matching bases. The germline V gene (reference sequence) sets CDR1 to SEHNR and CDR2 to FQNEAQ. Inclusive of the bounding cysteine and phenylalanine, the CDR3 is 15 residues long. Solely the CDR3 DNA is kept, with 45 bases framed from the first base. Deletion took 7 bases off V and 3 bases off J, with a span of 18 bases between the germline ends.